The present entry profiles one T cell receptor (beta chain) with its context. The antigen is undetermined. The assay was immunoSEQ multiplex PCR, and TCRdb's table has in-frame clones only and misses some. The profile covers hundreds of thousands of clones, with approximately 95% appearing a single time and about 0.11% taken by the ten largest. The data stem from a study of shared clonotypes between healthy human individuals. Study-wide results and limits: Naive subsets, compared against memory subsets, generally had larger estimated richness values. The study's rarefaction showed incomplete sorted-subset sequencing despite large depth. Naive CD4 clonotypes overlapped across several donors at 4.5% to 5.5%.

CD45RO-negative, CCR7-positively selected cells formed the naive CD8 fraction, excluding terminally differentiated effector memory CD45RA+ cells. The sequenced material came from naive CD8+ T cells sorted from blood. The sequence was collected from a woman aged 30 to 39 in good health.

The CDR3, as DNA: TGTGCCAGCAGCACCTACGGGACAGGCGAGCAGTACTTC. It yields the protein CASSTYGTGEQYF. The rearrangement uses TRBV6-5 and TRBJ2-7; 8 positions agree with TRBD1. With 6 bases clipped from V and 6 bases from J, the junction kept 7 bases outside the gene matches. The CDR3 spans 13 residues. Germline V gives CDR1 MNHEY, CDR2 SVGAGI.